The clone carrying this TCR beta chain showed up just once. Its antigen is unidentified. These data originate in a study of cytomegalovirus exposure and HLA in healthy donors. On the study more broadly: Earlier results showed 90 million to 120 million unique TCR beta sequences derived from approximately 170 million T cells. Study-level points and caveats: In a later analysis, donors in an Asian-associated ancestry cluster reportedly had fewer N-insertions in productive TCRs than the cohort mean. Equally common other TCR beta chains were less clonally expanded than HLA-associated ones, a later analysis found.

The PCR had 60 Vbeta and 13 Jbeta primers. Only in-frame clones appear in the TCRdb table, and some are missing; sequencing was by immunoSEQ multiplex PCR. The table includes tens of thousands of clones, more than 85% detected once. The sequencing input was PBMCs. This TCR was recovered from a woman aged 18 to 35 in good health and CMV-seronegative.

The CDR3 loop is CASTLTDTQYF. As DNA, the CDR3 is TGTGCCAGCACCCTAACAGATACGCAGTATTTT. The V and J genes are TRBV28 and TRBJ2-3; no definite D call. Trimming stripped 7 bases from V and 3 bases from J, with 5 bases between. Germline CDR1 is MDHEN and CDR2 is SYDVKM. This CDR3 comprises 11 residues.